This T cell receptor beta chain was identified during a study of T cells after yellow fever vaccination. The wider study: SMART-Seq v4 Ultra Low Input prepared libraries from low-cell fractions. Broader study findings: After the booster, 96% of CD4 and around nine tenths of CD8 primary-response clones were re-detected. A limited proportion of clonotypes was detected within both the CD4 and CD8 compartments.

A word on this clonotype: Its antigen is not known.

The CDR3 has 16 residues. Germline trimming cut 6 bases from V and 7 bases from J; bases unmatched to any gene: 14. The study made its TCR cDNA through 5'RACE template switching. That step introduced a universal primer site along with UMIs. TCRdb reanalysed the 5' RACE reads using MiXCR and keeps one entry per CDR3 protein. Of fewer than 500,000 distinct CDR3 sequences listed, 18% were seen once; the top ten hold over 15%. The chain carries TRBV12-3 or TRBV12-4 and TRBJ2-2, with 7 positions matching TRBD2. This sequence was found in a man in his late teens or twenties who received the YFV17D yellow fever vaccine. This material consisted of PBMCs, taken before the yellow fever booster vaccination. The CDR3 DNA reads as TGTGCCAGCAGCAGACTAGCATCTTATTTGGGCGGGGAGCTGTTTTTT. Its protein is CASSRLASYLGGELFF.